Here is one TCR beta chain with its context. The CDR3 loop spans 15 amino acids. The germline gives CDR1 MNHEY, CDR2 SVGAGI. V was pared by 6 bases and J by 7 bases, with 13 bases of the junction left unmatched. TCRdb reprocessed the 5' RACE reads via MiXCR and lists one record per CDR3 protein. This sample has roughly 100,000 distinct CDR3 sequences, with roughly an eighth found just once. The record originates from a study of early T cells in non-severe SARS-CoV-2 infection. This TCR derives from an adult who was a healthcare worker with PCR-confirmed SARS-CoV-2 infection or an uninfected control (not recorded which). Sequenced: whole blood. This chain joins TRBV6-5 and TRBJ2-5; 8 positions agree with TRBD1. The CDR3 region has the DNA TGTGCCAGCAGCCGGACAGGGTCGAGTGTGGGGACCCAGTACTTC. Protein product: CASSRTGSSVGTQYF.